What follows describes a single T cell receptor (beta chain). As processed by the authors: Reference gene primer amplification gave nucleated cell count estimates. Sequencing was performed with immunoSEQ multiplex PCR; in TCRdb, only in-frame clones are kept and a portion is missing. Clonal size and the V and J genes are those of that table, whereas D and trimming came from the DNA. Of under 450,000 clones in the sample, more than 70% were seen once. The data belong to a study of blood T cell repertoires in COVID-19. Whole-study context: Sample material is recorded as cDNA or gDNA derived from T cells, B-cell-depleted T cells, or PBMCs.

Germline lookup yields CDR1 MGHDK and CDR2 SYGVNS. The CDR3 totals 16 residues. V dropped 8 bases and J dropped 9 bases, with 26 bases sitting between them. The sequence came from a woman in her forties or fifties with COVID-19, enrolled during active disease. Specimen: peripheral blood. V and J are TRBV25-1 and TRBJ2-1; D remains ambiguous. This CDR3 is CASPTLVRQYCGEQFF. CDR3 DNA sequence: TGTGCCAGCCCGACTCTTGTAAGGCAGTATTGTGGTGAGCAGTTCTTC.